These 2 T cell receptor beta chains came from one sample sequenced in a study of long-term antiretroviral therapy in people with HIV. Sequencing relied on immunoSEQ assay v3.0, run at survey level. The assay was immunoSEQ multiplex PCR, and TCRdb's table has in-frame clones only and misses some. Found here are 35,000 to 50,000 clones, approximately 86% of them singletons; the top ten hold around 5%. The sequences come from unsorted PBMCs, collected 0.1 years before starting antiretroviral therapy. The source is a woman in her 50s with HIV.

The chain links TRBV7-9 to TRBJ1-2, with no clear D. This CDR3 spans 14 amino acids. The V gene lost 4 bases and the J gene lost 4 bases, with 13 bases spanning the gap. In germline, CDR1 is SEHNR, CDR2 FQNEAQ (reference sequence). CDR3 protein: CASSSFPGVYGYTF. The CDR3 DNA reads as TGTGCCAGCAGCTCCTTCCCAGGAGTCTATGGCTACACCTTC. The full variable domain, with the rest looked up from reference TRBV7-9 and TRBJ1-2, is DTGVSQNPRHKITKRGQNVTFRCDPISEHNRLYWYRQTLGQGPEFLTYFQNEAQLEKSRLLSDRFSAERPKGSFSTLEIQRTEQGDSAMYLCASSSFPGVYGYTFGSGTRLTVV.

The CDR3 loop is CASSLVPVETQYF. The CDR3 region has the DNA TGTGCCAGCAGCTTGGTGCCGGTTGAGACCCAGTACTTC. V gene TRBV5-4 combines with J gene TRBJ2-5; D remains unclear. There are 13 residues in the CDR3. CDR1 and CDR2 (germline): SGHNT, YYREEE (reference sequence). V dropped 0 bases and J dropped 5 bases, with 8 bases sitting between them.